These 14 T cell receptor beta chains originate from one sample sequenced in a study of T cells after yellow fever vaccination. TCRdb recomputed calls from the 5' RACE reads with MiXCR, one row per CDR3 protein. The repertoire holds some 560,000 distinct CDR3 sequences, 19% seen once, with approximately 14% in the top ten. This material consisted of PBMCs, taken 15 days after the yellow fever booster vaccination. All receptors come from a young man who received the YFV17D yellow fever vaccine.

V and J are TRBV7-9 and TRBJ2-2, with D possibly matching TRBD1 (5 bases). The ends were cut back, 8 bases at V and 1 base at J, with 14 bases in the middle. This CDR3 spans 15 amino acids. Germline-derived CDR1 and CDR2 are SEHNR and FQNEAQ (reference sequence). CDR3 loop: CASHRRQMNTGELFF. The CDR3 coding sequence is TGTGCCAGCCATCGACGACAGATGAACACCGGGGAGCTGTTTTTT.

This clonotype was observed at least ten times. CDR3 loop: CAWSVGLAGALTGQFF. The CDR3 nucleotides read TGTGCCTGGAGTGTGGGACTAGCGGGAGCCCTGACGGGACAGTTCTTC. The gene calls are TRBV30 and TRBJ2-1, with TRBD2 matching 14 bases. Unmatched junction bases numbered 11, after V lost 0 bases and J lost 13 bases. Germline CDR1 and CDR2: GTSNPN and SVGIG (reference sequence). This CDR3 has 16 amino acids.

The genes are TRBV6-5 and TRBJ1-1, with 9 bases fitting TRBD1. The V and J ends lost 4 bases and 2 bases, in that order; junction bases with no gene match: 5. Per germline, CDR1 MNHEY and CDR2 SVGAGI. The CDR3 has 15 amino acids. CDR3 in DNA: TGTGCCAGCAGTTTAAACAGGGGGCCAAACACTGAAGCTTTCTTT. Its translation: CASSLNRGPNTEAFF.

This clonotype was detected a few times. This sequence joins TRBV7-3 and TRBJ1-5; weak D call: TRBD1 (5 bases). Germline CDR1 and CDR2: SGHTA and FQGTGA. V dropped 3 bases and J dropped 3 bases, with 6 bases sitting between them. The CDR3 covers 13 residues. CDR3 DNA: TGTGCCAGCAGCTTCGGGGCCAATCAGCCCCAGCATTTT. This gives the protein CASSFGANQPQHF.

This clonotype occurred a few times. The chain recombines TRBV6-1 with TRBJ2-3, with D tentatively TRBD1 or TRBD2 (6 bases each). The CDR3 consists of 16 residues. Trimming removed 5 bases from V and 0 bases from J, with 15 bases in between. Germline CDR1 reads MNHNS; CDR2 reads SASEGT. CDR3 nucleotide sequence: TGTGCCAGCAGTCTCTGGGGGGCAGGGAGCACAGATACGCAGTATTTT. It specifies CASSLWGAGSTDTQYF.

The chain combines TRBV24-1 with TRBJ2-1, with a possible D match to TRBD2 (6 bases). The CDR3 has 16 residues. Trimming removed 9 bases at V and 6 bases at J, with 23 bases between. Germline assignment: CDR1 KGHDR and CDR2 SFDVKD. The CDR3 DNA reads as TGTGCCACCCAGGGTGGCCCGGCGGGATTAGTCAATGAGCAGTTCTTC. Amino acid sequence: CATQGGPAGLVNEQFF.

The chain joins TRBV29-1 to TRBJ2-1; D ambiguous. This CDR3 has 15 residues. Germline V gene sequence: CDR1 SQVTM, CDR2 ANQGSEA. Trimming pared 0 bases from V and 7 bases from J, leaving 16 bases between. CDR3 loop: CSVEDLRKQRNEQFF. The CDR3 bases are TGCAGCGTTGAAGATCTGAGGAAGCAACGGAATGAGCAGTTCTTC.

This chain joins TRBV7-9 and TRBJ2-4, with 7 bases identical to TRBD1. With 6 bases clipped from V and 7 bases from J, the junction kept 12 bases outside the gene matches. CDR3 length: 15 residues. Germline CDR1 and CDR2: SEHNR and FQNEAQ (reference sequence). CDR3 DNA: TGTGCCAGCAGACCAACTGTGGGACAGAGCAACATTCAGTACTTC. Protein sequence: CASRPTVGQSNIQYF.

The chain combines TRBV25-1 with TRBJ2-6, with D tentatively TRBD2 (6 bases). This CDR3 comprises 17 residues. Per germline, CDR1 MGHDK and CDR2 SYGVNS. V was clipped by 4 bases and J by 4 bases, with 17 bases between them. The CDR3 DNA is TGTGCCAGCAGTGGGGCCGCGGGGCGGTTCGGGGCCAACGTCCTGACTTTC. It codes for CASSGAAGRFGANVLTF.

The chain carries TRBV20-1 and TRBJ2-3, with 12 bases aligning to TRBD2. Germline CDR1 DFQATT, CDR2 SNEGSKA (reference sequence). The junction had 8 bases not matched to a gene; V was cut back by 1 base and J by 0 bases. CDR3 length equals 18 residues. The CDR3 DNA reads TGCAGTGCTAGAGTGGGGACTAGCGGGTTTACTAGCACAGATACGCAGTATTTT. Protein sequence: CSARVGTSGFTSTDTQYF.

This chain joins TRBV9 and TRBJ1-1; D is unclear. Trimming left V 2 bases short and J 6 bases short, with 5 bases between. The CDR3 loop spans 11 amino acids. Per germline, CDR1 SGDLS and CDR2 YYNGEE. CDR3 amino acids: CASSVPPEAFF. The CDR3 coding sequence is TGTGCCAGCAGCGTCCCCCCTGAAGCTTTCTTT.

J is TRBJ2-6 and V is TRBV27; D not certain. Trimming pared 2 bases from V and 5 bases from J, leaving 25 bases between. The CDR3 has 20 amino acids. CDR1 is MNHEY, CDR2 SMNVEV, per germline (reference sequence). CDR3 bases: TGTGCCAGCAGTTTAGGGTCCCCAGGACCCCAGGTGGGCTGGGCCAACGTCCTGACTTTC. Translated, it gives CASSLGSPGPQVGWANVLTF.

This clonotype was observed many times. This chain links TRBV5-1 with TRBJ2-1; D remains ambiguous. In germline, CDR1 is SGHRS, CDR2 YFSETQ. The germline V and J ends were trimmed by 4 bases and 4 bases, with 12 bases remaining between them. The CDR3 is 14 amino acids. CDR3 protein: CASSVNAMYNEQFF. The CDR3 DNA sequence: TGCGCCAGCAGCGTGAACGCCATGTACAATGAGCAGTTCTTC.

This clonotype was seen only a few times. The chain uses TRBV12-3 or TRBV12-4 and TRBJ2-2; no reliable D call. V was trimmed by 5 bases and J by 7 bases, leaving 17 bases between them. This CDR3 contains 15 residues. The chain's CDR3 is CASSPPRRAFGELFF. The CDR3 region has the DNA TGTGCCAGCAGTCCACCCCGGCGAGCATTCGGGGAGCTGTTTTTT.